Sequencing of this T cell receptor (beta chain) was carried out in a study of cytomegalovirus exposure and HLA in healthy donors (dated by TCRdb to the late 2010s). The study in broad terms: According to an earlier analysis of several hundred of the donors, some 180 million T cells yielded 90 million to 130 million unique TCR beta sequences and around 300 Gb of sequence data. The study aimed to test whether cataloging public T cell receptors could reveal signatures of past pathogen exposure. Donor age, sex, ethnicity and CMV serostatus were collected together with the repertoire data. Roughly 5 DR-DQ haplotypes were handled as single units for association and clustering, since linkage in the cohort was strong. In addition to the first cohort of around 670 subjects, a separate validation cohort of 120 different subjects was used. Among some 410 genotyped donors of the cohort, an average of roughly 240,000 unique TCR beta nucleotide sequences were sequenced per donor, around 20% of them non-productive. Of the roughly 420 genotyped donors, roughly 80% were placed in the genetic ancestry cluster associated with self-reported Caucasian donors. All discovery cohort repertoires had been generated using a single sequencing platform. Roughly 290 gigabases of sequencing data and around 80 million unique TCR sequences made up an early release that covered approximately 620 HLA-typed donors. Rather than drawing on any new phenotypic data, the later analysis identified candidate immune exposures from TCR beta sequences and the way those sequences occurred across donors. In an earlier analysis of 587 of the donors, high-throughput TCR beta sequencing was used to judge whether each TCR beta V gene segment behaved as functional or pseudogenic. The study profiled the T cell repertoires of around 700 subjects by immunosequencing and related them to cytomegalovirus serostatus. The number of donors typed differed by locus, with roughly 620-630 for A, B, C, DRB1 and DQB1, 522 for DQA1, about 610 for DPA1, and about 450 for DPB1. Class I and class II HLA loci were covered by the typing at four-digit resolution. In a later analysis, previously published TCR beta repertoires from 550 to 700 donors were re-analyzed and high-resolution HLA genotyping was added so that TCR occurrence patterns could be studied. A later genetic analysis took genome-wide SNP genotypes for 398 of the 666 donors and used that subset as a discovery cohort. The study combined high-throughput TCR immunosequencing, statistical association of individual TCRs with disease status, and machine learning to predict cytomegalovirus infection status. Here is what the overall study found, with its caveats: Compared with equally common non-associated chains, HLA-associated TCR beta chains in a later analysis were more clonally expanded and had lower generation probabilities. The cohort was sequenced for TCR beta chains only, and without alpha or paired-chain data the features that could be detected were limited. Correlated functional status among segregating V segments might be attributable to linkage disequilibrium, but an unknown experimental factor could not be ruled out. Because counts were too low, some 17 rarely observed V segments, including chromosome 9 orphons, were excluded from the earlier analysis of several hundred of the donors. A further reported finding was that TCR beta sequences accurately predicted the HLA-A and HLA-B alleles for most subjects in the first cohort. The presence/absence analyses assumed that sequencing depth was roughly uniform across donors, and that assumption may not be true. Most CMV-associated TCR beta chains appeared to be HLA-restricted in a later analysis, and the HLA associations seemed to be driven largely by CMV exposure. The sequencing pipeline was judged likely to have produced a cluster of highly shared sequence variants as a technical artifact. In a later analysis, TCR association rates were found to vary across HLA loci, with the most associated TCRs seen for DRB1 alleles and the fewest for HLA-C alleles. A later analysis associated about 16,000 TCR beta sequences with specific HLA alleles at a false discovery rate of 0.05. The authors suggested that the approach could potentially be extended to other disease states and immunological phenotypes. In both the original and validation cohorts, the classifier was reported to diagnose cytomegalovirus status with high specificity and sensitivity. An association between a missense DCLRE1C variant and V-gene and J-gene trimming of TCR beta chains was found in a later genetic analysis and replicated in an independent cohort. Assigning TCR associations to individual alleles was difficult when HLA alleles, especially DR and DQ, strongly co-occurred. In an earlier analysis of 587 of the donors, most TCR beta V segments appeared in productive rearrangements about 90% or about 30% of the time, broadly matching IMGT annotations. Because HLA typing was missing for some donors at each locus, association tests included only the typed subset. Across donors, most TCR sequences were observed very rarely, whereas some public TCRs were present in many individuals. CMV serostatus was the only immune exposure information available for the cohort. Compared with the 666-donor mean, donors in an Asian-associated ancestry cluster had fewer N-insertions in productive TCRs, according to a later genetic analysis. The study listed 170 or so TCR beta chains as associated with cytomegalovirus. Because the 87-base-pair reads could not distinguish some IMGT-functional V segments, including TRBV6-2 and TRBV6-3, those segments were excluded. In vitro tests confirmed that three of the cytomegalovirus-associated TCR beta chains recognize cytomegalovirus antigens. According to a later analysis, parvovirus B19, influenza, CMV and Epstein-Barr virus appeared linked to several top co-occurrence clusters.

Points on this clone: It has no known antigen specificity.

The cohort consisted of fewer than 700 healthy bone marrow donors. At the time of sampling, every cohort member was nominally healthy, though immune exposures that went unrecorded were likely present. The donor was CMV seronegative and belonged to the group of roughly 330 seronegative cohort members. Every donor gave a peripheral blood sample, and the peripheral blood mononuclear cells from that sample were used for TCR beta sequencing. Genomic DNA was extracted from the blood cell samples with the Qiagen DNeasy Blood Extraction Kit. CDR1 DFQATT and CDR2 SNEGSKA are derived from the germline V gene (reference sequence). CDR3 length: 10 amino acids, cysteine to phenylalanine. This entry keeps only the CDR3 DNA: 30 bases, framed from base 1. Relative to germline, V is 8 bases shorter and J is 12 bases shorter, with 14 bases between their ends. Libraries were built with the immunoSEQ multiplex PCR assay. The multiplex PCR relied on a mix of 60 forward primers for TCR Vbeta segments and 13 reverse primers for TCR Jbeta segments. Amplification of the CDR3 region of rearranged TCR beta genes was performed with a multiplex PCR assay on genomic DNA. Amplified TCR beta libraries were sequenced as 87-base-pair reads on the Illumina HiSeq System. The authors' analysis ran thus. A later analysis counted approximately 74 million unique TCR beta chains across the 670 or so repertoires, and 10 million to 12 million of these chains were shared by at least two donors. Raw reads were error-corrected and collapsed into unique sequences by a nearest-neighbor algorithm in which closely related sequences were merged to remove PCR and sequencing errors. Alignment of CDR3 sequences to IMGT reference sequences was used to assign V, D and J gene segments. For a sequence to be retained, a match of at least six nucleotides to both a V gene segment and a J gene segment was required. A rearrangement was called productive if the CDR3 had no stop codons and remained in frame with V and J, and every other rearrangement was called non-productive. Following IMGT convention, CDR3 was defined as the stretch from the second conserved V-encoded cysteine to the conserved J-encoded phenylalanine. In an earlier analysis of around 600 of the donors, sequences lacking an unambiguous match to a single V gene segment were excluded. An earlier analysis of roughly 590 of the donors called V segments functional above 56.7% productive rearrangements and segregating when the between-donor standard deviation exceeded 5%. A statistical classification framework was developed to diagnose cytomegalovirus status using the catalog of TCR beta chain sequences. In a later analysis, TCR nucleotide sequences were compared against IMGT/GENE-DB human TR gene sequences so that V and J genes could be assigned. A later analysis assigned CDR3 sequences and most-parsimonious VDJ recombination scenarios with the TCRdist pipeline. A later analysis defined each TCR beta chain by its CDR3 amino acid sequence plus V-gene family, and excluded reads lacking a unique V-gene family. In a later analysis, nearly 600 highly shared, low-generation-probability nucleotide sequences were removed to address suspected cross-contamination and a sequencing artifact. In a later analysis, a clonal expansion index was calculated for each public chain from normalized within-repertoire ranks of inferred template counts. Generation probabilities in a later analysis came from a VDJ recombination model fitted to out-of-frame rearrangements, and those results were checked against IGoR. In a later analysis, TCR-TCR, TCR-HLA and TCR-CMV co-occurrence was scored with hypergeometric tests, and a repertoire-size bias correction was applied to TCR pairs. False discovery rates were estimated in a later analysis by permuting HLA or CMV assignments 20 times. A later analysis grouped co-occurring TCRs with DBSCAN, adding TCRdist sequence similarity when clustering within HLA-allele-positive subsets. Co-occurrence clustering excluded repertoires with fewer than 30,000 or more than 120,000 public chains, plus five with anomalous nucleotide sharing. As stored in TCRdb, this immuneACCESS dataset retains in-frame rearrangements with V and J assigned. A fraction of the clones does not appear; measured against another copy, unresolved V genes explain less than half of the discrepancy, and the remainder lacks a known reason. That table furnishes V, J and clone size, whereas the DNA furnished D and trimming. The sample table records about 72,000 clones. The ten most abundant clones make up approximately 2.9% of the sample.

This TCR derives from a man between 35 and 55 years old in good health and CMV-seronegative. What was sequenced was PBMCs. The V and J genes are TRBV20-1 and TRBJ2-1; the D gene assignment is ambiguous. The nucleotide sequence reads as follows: TGCAGTTGGGTCGGAGTAGGGCAGTTCTTC. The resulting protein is CSWVGVGQFF.